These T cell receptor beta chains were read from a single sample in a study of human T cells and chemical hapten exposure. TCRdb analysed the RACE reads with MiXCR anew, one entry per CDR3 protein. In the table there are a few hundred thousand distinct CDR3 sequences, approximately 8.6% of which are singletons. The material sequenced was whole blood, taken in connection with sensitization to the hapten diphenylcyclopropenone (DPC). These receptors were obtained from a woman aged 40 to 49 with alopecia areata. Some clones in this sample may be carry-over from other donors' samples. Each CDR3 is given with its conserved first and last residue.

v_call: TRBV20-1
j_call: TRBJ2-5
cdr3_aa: CSARVRGPETQYF

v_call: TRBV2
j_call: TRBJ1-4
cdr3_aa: CASGTRRGNEKLFF

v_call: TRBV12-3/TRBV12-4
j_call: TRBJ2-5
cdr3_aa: CASSFRLASETQYF

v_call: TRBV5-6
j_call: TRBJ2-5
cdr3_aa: CASSLLVEYQETQYF

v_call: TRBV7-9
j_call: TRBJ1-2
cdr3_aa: CASSPGDRGLGGYTF

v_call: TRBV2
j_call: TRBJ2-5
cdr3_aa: CASSHNRASGQETQYF

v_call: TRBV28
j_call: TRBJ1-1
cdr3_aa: CASSFGGTFMNTEAFF

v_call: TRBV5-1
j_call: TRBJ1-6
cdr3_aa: CASSLAMGGEAGFSPLHF

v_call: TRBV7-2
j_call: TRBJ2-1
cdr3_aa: CASSLVAGGNNEQFF

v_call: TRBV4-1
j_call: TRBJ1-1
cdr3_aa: CASSQEVGEAFF

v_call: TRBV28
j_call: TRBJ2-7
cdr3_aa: CASRAPGPVEQYF

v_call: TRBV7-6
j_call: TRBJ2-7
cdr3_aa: CASSPFGLGGDEQYF

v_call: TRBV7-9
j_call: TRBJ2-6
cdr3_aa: CASSPMGHSSGANVLTF

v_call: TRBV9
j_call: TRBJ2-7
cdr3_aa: CASSPPLAGPFYEQYF

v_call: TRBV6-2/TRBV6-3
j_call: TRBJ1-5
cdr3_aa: CASKRDRALGGDQPQHF

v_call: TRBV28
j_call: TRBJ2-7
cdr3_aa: CASSPARVGYEQYF

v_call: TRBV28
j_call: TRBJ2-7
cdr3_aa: CASTGASEQYF

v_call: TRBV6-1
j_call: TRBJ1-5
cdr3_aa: CASQTGSNQPQHF

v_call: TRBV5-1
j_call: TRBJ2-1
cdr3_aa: CASSLAQDTNEQFF

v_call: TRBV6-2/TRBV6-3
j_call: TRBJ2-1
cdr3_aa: CASRRQGANEQFF

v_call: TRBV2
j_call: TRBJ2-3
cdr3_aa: CASQYTDTQYF

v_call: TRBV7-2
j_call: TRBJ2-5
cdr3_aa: CASSPGHLPQEAQYF

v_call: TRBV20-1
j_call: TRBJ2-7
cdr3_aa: CSATHQNRGGYEQYF

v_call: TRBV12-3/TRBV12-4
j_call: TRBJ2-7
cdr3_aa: CASSLDIAYEQYF

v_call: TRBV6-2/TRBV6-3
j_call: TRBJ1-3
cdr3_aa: CASSSPGGTGNTIYF

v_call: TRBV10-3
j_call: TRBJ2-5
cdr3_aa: CAISEGQVQETQYF

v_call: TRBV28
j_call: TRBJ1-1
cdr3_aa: CASSFPQGGTEAFF